These T cell receptor beta chains were read from a single sample in a study of beta chain features in type 1 diabetes. Assay used: immunoSEQ multiplex PCR; TCRdb lists only in-frame clones, some missing. The sample carries about 320,000 clones, approximately 14% recorded once. Sequenced material: central memory CD4+ T cells from blood. These receptors were obtained from a man aged 25 to 45 in good health. CDR3s include the opening cysteine and the closing phenylalanine or tryptophan. The D gene is left open where the match is weak. Clone size, where shown, is once, few, many, or a class for clones that have expanded.

j_gene: TRBJ2-5
v_gene: TRBV28
d_gene: NA
abundance: NA
CDR3nt: TGTGCCAGCAGTTTAAGGGGAGTCGGCGTAGAGACCCAGTACTTC
CDR3aa: CASSLRGVGVETQYF

j_gene: TRBJ2-5
v_gene: TRBV7-9
d_gene: NA
abundance: NA
CDR3nt: TGTGCCAGCAGCCCCCGGTTAGAGACCCAGTACTTC
CDR3aa: CASSPRLETQYF

j_gene: TRBJ2-7
v_gene: TRBV6-1
d_gene: TRBD2
abundance: NA
CDR3nt: TGTGCCAGCAGTGAAGGTAGCGGGCGCCTCTACGAGCAGTACTTC
CDR3aa: CASSEGSGRLYEQYF

j_gene: TRBJ2-1
v_gene: TRBV4-3
d_gene: TRBD2
abundance: NA
CDR3nt: TGCGCCAGCAGCCAAGAAGTTCCCGGGACTAGCGGGAGTCGCTCCTACAATGAGCAGTTCTTC
CDR3aa: CASSQEVPGTSGSRSYNEQFF

j_gene: TRBJ1-2
v_gene: TRBV5-1
d_gene: NA
abundance: NA
CDR3nt: TGCGCCAGCAGCTCGGACAGTTCCTATTATGGCTACACCTTC
CDR3aa: CASSSDSSYYGYTF

j_gene: TRBJ1-1
v_gene: TRBV7-6
d_gene: NA
abundance: NA
CDR3nt: TGTGCCAGCAGCTTAGGTACAGGATCGAACACTGAAGCTTTCTTT
CDR3aa: CASSLGTGSNTEAFF

j_gene: TRBJ2-3
v_gene: TRBV7-2
d_gene: TRBD2
abundance: few
CDR3nt: TGTGCCAGCAGCTTAGGAACTACGGGAGGTTCAGATACGCAGTATTTT
CDR3aa: CASSLGTTGGSDTQYF

j_gene: TRBJ2-5
v_gene: TRBV6-6
d_gene: NA
abundance: NA
CDR3nt: TGTGCCAGCAGTCAGGGGGGCCAGACCCAGTACTTC
CDR3aa: CASSQGGQTQYF

j_gene: TRBJ2-3
v_gene: TRBV7-8
d_gene: TRBD1
abundance: NA
CDR3nt: TGTGCCAGCAGCTTAGGACAGGGGGCAGATACGCAGTATTTT
CDR3aa: CASSLGQGADTQYF

j_gene: TRBJ2-6
v_gene: TRBV11-2
d_gene: TRBD2
abundance: NA
CDR3nt: TGTGCCAGCAGCTTAGAGTCAGGCGGGGGGGCTTTTTCTGGGGCCAACGTCCTGACTTTC
CDR3aa: CASSLESGGGAFSGANVLTF

j_gene: TRBJ2-4
v_gene: TRBV11-2
d_gene: TRBD2
abundance: few
CDR3nt: TGTGCCAGCAGCCTTCGGACTAGCGGTATAGCCAAAAACATTCAGTACTTC
CDR3aa: CASSLRTSGIAKNIQYF